This T cell receptor (beta chain) appears in the sequencing data of a study of blood T cell repertoires in COVID-19. Overall study: Spain, Italy and the United States supplied samples that represented acute and convalescent COVID-19. Sample material is recorded as cDNA or gDNA derived from T cells, B-cell-depleted T cells, or PBMCs.

Under the authors' procedure: Estimated nucleated cell counts came from reference gene primer amplification. This table comes from immunoSEQ multiplex PCR, and its TCRdb copy is limited to in-frame clones, with some not included. V and J calls and clone size are copied from that table; D and trimming were computed from the DNA. The sample shows about 300,000 clones, around 86% of them seen only once. The CDR3 has 14 residues. Germline V gives CDR1 SGHNT, CDR2 YYREEE (reference sequence). The V segment lost 5 bases and the J segment 4 bases; nucleotides outside the gene matches: 9. The sample consisted of peripheral blood. The source is a woman aged 40 to 50 who had recovered from COVID-19. The chain links TRBV5-4 to TRBJ2-7; 7 positions match TRBD1. CDR3: CASRQTGQEYEQYF. The CDR3 nucleotides are TGTGCCAGCAGGCAAACCGGACAGGAGTACGAGCAGTACTTC. Looking up the rest from reference TRBV5-4 and TRBJ2-7 gives the full variable domain: ETGVTQSPTHLIKTRGQQVTLRCSSQSGHNTVSWYQQALGQGPQFIFQYYREEENGRGNFPPRFSGLQFPNYSSELNVNALELDDSALYLCASRQTGQEYEQYFGPGTRLTVT.